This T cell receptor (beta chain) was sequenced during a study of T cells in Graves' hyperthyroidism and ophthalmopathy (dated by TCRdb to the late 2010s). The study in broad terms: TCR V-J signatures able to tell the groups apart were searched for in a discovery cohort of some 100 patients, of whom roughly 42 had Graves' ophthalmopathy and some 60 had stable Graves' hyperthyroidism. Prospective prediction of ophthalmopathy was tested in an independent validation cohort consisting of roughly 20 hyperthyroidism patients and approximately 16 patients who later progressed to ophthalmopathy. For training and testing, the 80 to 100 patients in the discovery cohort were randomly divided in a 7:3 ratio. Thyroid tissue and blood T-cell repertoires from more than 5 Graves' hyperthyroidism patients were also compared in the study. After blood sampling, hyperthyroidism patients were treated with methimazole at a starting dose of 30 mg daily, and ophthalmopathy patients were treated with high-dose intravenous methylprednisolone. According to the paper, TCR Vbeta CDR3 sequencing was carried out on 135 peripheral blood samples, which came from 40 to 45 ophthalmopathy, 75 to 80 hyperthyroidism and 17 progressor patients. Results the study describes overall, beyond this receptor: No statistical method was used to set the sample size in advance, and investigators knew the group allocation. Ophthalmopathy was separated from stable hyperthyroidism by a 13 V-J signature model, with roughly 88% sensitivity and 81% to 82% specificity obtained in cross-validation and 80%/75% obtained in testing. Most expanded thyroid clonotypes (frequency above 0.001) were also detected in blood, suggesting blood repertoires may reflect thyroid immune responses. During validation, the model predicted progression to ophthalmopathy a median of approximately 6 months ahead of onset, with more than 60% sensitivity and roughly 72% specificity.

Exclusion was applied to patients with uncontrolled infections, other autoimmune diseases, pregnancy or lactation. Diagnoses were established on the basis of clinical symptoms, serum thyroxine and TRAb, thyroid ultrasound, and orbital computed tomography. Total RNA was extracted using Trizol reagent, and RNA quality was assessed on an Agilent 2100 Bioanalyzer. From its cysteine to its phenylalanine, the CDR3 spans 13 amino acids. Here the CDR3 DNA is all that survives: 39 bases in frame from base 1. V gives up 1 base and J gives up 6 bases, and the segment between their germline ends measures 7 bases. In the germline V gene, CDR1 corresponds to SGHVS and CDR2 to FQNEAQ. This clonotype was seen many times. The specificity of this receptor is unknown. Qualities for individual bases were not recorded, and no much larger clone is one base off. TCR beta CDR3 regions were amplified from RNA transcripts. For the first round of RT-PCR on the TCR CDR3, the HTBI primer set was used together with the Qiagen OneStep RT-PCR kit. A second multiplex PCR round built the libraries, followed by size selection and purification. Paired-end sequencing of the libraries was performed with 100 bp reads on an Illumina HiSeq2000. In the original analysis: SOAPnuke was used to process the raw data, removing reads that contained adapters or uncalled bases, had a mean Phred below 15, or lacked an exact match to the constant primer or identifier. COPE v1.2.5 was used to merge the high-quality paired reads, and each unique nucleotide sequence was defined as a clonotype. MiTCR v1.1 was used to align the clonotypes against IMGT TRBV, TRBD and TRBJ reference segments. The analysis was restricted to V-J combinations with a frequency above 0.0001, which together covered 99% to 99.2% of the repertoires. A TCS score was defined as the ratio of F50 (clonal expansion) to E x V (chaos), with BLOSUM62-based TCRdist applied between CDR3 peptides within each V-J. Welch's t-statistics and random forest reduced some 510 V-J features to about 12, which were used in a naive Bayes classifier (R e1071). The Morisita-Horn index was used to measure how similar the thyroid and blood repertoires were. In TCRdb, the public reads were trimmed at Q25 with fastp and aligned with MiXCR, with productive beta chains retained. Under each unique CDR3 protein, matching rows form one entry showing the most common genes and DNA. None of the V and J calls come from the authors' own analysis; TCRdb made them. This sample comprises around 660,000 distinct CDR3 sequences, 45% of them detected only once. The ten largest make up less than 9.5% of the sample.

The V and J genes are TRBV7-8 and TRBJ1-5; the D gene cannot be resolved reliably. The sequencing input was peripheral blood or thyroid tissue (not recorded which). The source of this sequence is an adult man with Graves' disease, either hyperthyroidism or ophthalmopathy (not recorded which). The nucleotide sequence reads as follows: TGTGCCAGCAGCTTAGGGTCCAGTCAGCCCCAGCATTTT. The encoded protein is CASSLGSSQPQHF. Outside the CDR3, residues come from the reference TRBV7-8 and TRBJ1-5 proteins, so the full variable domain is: GAGVSQSPRYKVAKRGQDVALRCDPISGHVSLFWYQQALGQGPEFLTYFQNEAQLDKSGLPSDRFFAERPEGSVSTLKIQRTQQEDSAVYLCASSLGSSQPQHFGDGTRLSIL.